This TCR beta chain was captured in a study of cytomegalovirus exposure and HLA in healthy donors. Study as a whole: In an earlier analysis, around 100 million unique TCR beta sequences were found from approximately 170 million T cells.

The CDR3 extends over 13 amino acids. In germline, CDR1 is MRHNA, CDR2 SNTAGT. The V end lost 4 bases, the J end lost 10 bases, and 11 bases lay between the germline ends. PCR was performed using 60 Vbeta and 13 Jbeta primers. Some clones are missing from TCRdb's copy, which holds only in-frame ones; the method was immunoSEQ multiplex PCR. There are roughly 180,000 clones in the sample; approximately 80% occur only once, and 1.2% lies in the top ten. Healthy bone marrow donors made up the donors. Sequences were obtained from PBMCs. The sequence was collected from a boy aged 2-9 years in good health and CMV-seronegative. This sequence joins TRBV6-4 and TRBJ1-6, with a possible D match to TRBD1 (5 bases). The CDR3 here is CASSADSKSPLHF. CDR3 sequence (DNA): TGTGCCAGCAGTGCCGACAGCAAGTCACCCCTCCACTTT.